The present entry profiles one T cell receptor (beta chain) with its context. Its antigen is undetermined. The donors were adults (healthy and HIV-negative) with no recent acute infections or vaccinations. This entry belongs to a study of shared clonotypes between healthy human individuals. Whole-study findings and limits: Naive subsets generally exceeded memory subsets in estimated richness. Sorted-subset samples were not fully sequenced, rarefaction indicated.

This table comes from immunoSEQ multiplex PCR, and its TCRdb copy is limited to in-frame clones, with some not included. In the table there are roughly 700,000 clones, around 74% of which are singletons. CDR3 size: 16 residues. V shed 4 bases, J shed 5 bases, and the junction held 8 bases outside the gene matches. The germline V gene encodes CDR1 ENHRY and CDR2 SYGVKD. Sequences were obtained from memory CD4+ T cells sorted from blood. The sample's subset: CD45RA-negative fraction. The receptor comes from a woman in her 30s in good health. The V and J genes are TRBV10-3 and TRBJ2-2; 9 bases align to TRBD1. CDR3 protein: CAISVSVGTGTGELFF. For the CDR3, the DNA is TGTGCCATCAGTGTTTCCGTAGGGACAGGGACCGGGGAGCTGTTTTTT.